Following are 5 T cell receptor beta chains from one sample sequenced in a study of T cell clonotyping in hematopoietic cell transplantation. The sample's time point: recipient sample about 28 days before transplant, after cytoreduction. Only in-frame clones appear in the TCRdb table, and some are missing; sequencing was by immunoSEQ multiplex PCR. The data hold about 45,000 clones, with around 84% observed a single time. Material: peripheral blood mononuclear cells, obtained before stem cell transplant. The receptors come from a man aged 55 to 70 with myelodysplastic syndrome. Some clones in this sample may be carry-over from other donors' samples.

The chain joins TRBV9 to TRBJ2-1; D might be TRBD1 or TRBD2, each matching 6 bases. Germline CDR1 and CDR2: SGDLS and YYNGEE. CDR3 length equals 15 residues. Trimming took 0 bases from V and 4 from J, leaving 11 bases between them. The CDR3 DNA reads as TGTGCCAGCAGCGTAGGAGGGGGAGGATACAATGAGCAGTTCTTC. This gives the protein CASSVGGGGYNEQFF.

The chain has TRBV19 and TRBJ2-3, with TRBD2 matching 10 bases. This CDR3 contains 18 residues. J lost 3 bases, V lost 0 bases, and 9 bases had no gene match. The germline CDR1 and CDR2 sequences are LNHDA and SQIVND (reference sequence). CDR3 region: CASSIDLASGGRTDTQYF. The DNA of the CDR3 is TGTGCCAGTAGTATAGATCTTGCTAGCGGGGGTAGAACAGATACGCAGTATTTT.

The chain's CDR3 is CASSQDPGYTEAFF. CDR3 DNA sequence: TGTGCCAGCAGCCAAGACCCGGGGTACACTGAAGCTTTCTTT. This chain connects TRBV14 to TRBJ1-1; D is ambiguous. From germline, CDR1 is SGHDN and CDR2 FVKESK. The V end lost 0 bases, the J end lost 3 bases, and 8 bases lay between the germline ends. The CDR3 loop spans 14 amino acids.

The chain carries TRBV4-3 and TRBJ1-4; a possible D gene is TRBD1 (5 bases). The CDR3 has 14 amino acids. Germline V gene lookup returns CDR1 LGHNA and CDR2 YSLEER. V lost 4 bases and J 5 bases, leaving 11 bases between the germline ends. CDR3 DNA: TGCGCCAGCAGCCCCGGGACCCCAAATGAAAAACTGTTTTTT. It specifies CASSPGTPNEKLFF.

The genes are TRBV19 and TRBJ1-5; 11 bases fit TRBD1. V was pared by 8 bases and J by 0 bases, with 12 bases of the junction left unmatched. This CDR3 spans 18 amino acids. Germline loops: CDR1 LNHDA, CDR2 SQIVND (reference sequence). DNA of the CDR3: TGTGCCAGTGCCGGGACAGGGGGATCCGGGTATAGCAATCAGCCCCAGCATTTT. Its protein product is CASAGTGGSGYSNQPQHF.